What follows are 15 T cell receptor beta chains derived from one specimen sequenced in a study of T cells in localized non-small cell lung cancer. The method was immunoSEQ multiplex PCR; TCRdb's version includes in-frame clones alone and lacks a portion of them. The data contain fewer than 95,000 clones, approximately 91% of them singletons. The source material was PBMCs, sampled before any cancer treatment. Receptor source: a woman aged 40-69 years with stage II squamous cell lung carcinoma.

V gene TRBV15 combines with J gene TRBJ1-4; 7 nucleotides align to TRBD1. With V trimmed by 3 bases and J by 8 bases, 9 bases remained unmatched. This CDR3 is 15 amino acids long. From germline, CDR1 is LNHNV and CDR2 YYDKDF (reference sequence). Written as DNA, the CDR3 is TGTGCCACCAGCAGCCAGGACAGGCAGGGCGAAAAACTGTTTTTT. The encoded protein is CATSSQDRQGEKLFF.

The rearrangement links TRBV29-1 to TRBJ2-1, with 8 nucleotides matching TRBD1. There are 12 residues in the CDR3. The ends lost 4 bases at V and 14 bases at J; junction bases unmatched: 10. Germline V gives CDR1 SQVTM, CDR2 ANQGSEA. The CDR3 region has the DNA TGCAGCGTTGGGTCTTCGGACAGGGAAAAGTTCTTC. Amino acid sequence: CSVGSSDREKFF.

This clone was counted between two and nine times. In nucleotides, the CDR3 is TGCGCCAGCAGCTTGGAAGGGGGCGCGAAGACCCAGTACTTC. It codes for CASSLEGGAKTQYF. The rearrangement links TRBV5-1 to TRBJ2-5; TRBD1 matches 7 bases. Germline lookup yields CDR1 SGHRS and CDR2 YFSETQ. The CDR3 is made up of 14 amino acids. V gave up 0 bases and J gave up 6 bases; unmatched junction bases: 5.

J is TRBJ2-7 and V is TRBV5-5, with a tentative D call TRBD1 (5 bases). Trimming pared 0 bases from V and 5 bases from J, leaving 12 bases between. This CDR3 has 14 amino acids. The V gene's germline CDR1 is SGHKS and CDR2 YYEKEE (reference sequence). The CDR3 DNA reads as TGTGCCAGCAGCTTGGGGCAGGGCCTCGACGAGCAGTACTTC. Encoded protein: CASSLGQGLDEQYF.

The chain recombines TRBV12-5 with TRBJ1-1; tentatively, D is TRBD1 (6 bases). CDR1 is LGHNT and CDR2 is FRNRAP in the germline V gene. This CDR3 spans 11 amino acids. V shed 3 bases and J shed 8 bases, with 7 bases lying between them. CDR3 region: CASGLGGEAFF. The DNA for the CDR3 is TGTGCTAGTGGTTTAGGGGGAGAAGCTTTCTTT.

The chain links TRBV7-7 to TRBJ2-2, with D possibly being TRBD1 (6 bases). The CDR3 contains 14 residues. The V gene's germline CDR1 is SSHAT and CDR2 FNYEAQ (reference sequence). V was trimmed by 5 bases and J by 7 bases, leaving 14 bases between them. The CDR3 nucleotides are TGTGCCAGCAGCCTAAAAAGGGGGAACGGGGAGCTGTTTTTT. This codes for CASSLKRGNGELFF.

The rearrangement links TRBV19 to TRBJ2-3; D is ambiguous. Germline V CDR1 and CDR2: LNHDA, SQIVND (reference sequence). This CDR3 contains 12 residues. V was pared by 5 bases and J by 10 bases, with 13 bases between. The CDR3 DNA reads TGTGCCAGTAGTCCCACACCAGGTTCGCAGTATTTT. Its protein product is CASSPTPGSQYF.

This sequence joins TRBV6-1 and TRBJ1-6, with D perhaps TRBD1 (5 bases). Germline V gene lookup returns CDR1 MNHNS and CDR2 SASEGT. This CDR3 is 14 amino acids long. V gave up 6 bases and J gave up 7 bases, with 13 bases separating them. CDR3 nucleotide sequence: TGTGCCAGCAGCGTGGGACCGCTAAATTCACCCCTCCACTTT. Its translation is CASSVGPLNSPLHF.

The rearrangement uses TRBV1 and TRBJ2-6. TRBV1 represents a pseudogene. CDR3 length: 16 amino acids. In DNA, the CDR3 is TGCACCAGCAGCAATATTGGTTTGTGTCGGGCCAACGTCCTGACTTTC. This encodes CTSSNIGLCRANVLTF.

The gene calls are TRBV6-5 and TRBJ1-5, with D unclear. V shed 5 bases and J shed 4 bases, with 6 bases lying between them. Per germline, CDR1 MNHEY and CDR2 SVGAGI. This CDR3 comprises 12 residues. The CDR3 nucleotides read TGTGCCAGCAGTCACGATAATCAGCCCCAGCATTTT. Protein sequence: CASSHDNQPQHF.

J is TRBJ1-5 and V is TRBV6-5; tentative D call: TRBD1 (5 bases). Germline V lookup: CDR1 MNHEY, CDR2 SVGAGI. Deletions cut 0 bases from V and 6 bases from J, with 9 bases between. The CDR3 runs 14 residues. In DNA form, the CDR3 reads TGTGCCAGCAGTTACTCCAGGGAGGGTCAGCCCCAGCATTTT. Encoded protein: CASSYSREGQPQHF.

The chain is built from TRBV28 and TRBJ2-5, with 12 bases identical to TRBD2. CDR3 length: 20 amino acids. With V trimmed by 6 bases and J by 2 bases, 19 bases remained unmatched. From germline, CDR1 is MDHEN and CDR2 SYDVKM. The CDR3 bases are TGTGCCAGCAGCCCCCCCGGTGGGCTAGCGGGAGGGCCGGCACAAGAGACCCAGTACTTC. As protein: CASSPPGGLAGGPAQETQYF.

This clone was seen once. The V and J genes are TRBV6-6 and TRBJ2-7; 7 bases align to TRBD2. After removal of 6 bases from V and 6 bases from J, the junction contained 8 bases not matched to a gene. CDR1 and CDR2 from the germline V gene are MNHNY and SVGAGI (reference sequence). The CDR3 contains 13 residues. CDR3 nucleotides: TGTGCCAGCAGGACAAAAGGGAGGGTCGAGCAGTACTTC. Protein: CASRTKGRVEQYF.

J is TRBJ1-2 and V is TRBV4-1; tentative D call: TRBD1 (5 bases). Germline V lookup: CDR1 MGHRA, CDR2 YSYEKL. The CDR3 covers 14 residues. With 0 bases removed from V and 7 bases from J, the gap between germline ends came to 12 bases. The CDR3 spells CASSQDREVSGYTF. DNA for the CDR3: TGCGCCAGCAGCCAAGACAGGGAGGTTTCTGGCTACACCTTC.

The chain couples TRBV4-1 to TRBJ2-1; no clear D gene. CDR1 is MGHRA and CDR2 is YSYEKL in the germline V gene. The length of the CDR3 is 12 residues. Trimming removed 3 bases at V and 7 bases at J, with 7 bases between. CDR3 DNA: TGCGCCAGCAGCCATGTTCTAAATGAGCAGTTCTTC. It codes for CASSHVLNEQFF.